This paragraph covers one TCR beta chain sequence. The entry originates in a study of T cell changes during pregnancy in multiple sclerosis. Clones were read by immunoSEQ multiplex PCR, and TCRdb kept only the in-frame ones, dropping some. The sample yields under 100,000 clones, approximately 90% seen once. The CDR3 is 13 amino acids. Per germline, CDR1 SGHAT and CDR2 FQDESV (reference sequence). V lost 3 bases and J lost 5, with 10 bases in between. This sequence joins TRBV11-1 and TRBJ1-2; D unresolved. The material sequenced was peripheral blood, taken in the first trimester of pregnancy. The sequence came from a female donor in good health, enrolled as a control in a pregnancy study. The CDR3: CASSFPGRYGYTF. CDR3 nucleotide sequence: TGTGCCAGCAGCTTCCCGGGAAGGTATGGCTACACCTTC.